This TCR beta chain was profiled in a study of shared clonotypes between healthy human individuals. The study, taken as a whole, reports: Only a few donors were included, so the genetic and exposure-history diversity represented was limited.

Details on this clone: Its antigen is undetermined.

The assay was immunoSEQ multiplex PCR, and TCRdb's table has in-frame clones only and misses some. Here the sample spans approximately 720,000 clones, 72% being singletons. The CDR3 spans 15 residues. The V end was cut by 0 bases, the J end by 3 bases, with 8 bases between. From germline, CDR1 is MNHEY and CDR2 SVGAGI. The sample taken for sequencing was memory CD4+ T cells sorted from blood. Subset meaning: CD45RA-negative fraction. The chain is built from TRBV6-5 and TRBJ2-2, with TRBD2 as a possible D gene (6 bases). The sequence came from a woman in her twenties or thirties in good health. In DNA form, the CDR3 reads TGTGCCAGCAGTTACTCGGAGGGAGACACCGGGGAGCTGTTTTTT. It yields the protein CASSYSEGDTGELFF.